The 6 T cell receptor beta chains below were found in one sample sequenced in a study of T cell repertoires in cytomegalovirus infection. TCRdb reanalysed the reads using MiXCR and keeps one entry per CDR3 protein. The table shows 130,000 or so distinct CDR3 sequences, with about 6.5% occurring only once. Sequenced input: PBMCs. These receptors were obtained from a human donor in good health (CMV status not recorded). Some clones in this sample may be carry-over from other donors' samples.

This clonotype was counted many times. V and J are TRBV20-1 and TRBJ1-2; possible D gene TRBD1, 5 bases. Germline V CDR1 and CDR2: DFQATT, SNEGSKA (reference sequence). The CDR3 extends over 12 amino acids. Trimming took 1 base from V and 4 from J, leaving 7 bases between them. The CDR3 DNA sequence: TGCAGTGCTAGAGGACAGCGCTATGGCTACACCTTC. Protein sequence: CSARGQRYGYTF.

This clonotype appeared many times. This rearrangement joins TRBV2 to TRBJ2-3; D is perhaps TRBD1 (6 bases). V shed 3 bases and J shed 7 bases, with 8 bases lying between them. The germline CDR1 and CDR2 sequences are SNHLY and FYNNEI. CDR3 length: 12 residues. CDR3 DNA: TGTGCCAGCAGTGAGGGGGCTCATACGCAGTATTTT. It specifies CASSEGAHTQYF.

The CDR3 DNA follows: TGTGCCAGCAGCCCAGGGGGCTCTGGAAACACCATATATTTT. Translation gives CASSPGGSGNTIYF. This chain uses TRBV11-2 with TRBJ1-3, with TRBD1 identical over 7 bases. The V and J ends lost 5 bases and 0 bases, in that order; junction bases with no gene match: 1. The CDR3 is 14 residues long. Germline CDR1 is SGHAT and CDR2 is FQNNGV.

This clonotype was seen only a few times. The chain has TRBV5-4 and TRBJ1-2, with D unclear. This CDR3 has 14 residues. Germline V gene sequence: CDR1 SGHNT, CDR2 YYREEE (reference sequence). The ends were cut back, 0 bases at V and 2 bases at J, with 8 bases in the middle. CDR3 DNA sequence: TGTGCCAGCAGCTTGGGTTTAGTGAACTATGGCTACACCTTC. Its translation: CASSLGLVNYGYTF.

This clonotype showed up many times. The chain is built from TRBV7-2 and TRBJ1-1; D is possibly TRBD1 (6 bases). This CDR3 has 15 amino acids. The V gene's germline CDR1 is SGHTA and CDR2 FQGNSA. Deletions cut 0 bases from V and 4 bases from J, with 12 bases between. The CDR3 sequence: CASSLALRGGTEAFF. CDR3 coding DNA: TGTGCCAGCAGCTTAGCGCTCAGGGGCGGCACTGAAGCTTTCTTT.

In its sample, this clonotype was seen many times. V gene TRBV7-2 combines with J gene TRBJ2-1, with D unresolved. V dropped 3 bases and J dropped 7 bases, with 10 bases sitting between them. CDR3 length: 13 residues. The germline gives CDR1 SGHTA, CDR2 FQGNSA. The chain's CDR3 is CASSFRVWNEQFF. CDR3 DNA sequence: TGTGCCAGCAGCTTCCGGGTGTGGAATGAGCAGTTCTTC.